One and the same sample provided the 23 T cell receptor beta chains below, sequenced in a study of identical twins. TCRdb passed the 5' RACE reads through MiXCR, listing each CDR3 protein once. The sample consists of 520,000 or so distinct CDR3 sequences, approximately 22% of them appearing once. These data were also filed under a second study, of T cells expressing NK-cell markers.

The sample consisted of CD4+ T cells sorted from blood. The receptors shown here come from a woman aged 18-29 years in good health.

This clonotype was recorded at least ten times. V gene TRBV29-1 combines with J gene TRBJ2-1; D gene uncertain. CDR3 length: 14 residues. Germline V lookup: CDR1 SQVTM, CDR2 ANQGSEA. Trimming stripped 0 bases from V and 0 bases from J, with 6 bases between. This CDR3 reads CSVEDRSSYNEQFF. CDR3 bases: TGCAGCGTTGAAGACAGAAGCTCCTACAATGAGCAGTTCTTC.

The rearrangement links TRBV10-3 to TRBJ2-3; no definite D call. The CDR3 totals 15 residues. CDR1 is ENHRY and CDR2 is SYGVKD in the germline V gene. Between the trimmed V and J ends, which lost 7 bases and 5 bases, there was a span of 19 bases. The CDR3 sequence: CAIKDGAASGDTQYF. The CDR3 coding sequence is TGTGCCATCAAAGACGGAGCCGCCTCAGGAGATACGCAGTATTTT.

This clonotype came up many times. The CDR3 coding sequence is TGTGCCAGCAGTTTAGGGGGACTAGCCAAAAACATTCAGTACTTC. Translating it yields CASSLGGLAKNIQYF. The chain links TRBV12-3 or TRBV12-4 to TRBJ2-4, with TRBD2 as a possible D gene (6 bases). The CDR3 is 15 residues long. V was clipped by 1 base and J by 0 bases, with 7 bases between them.

This clonotype was observed a handful of times. The chain recombines TRBV6-5 with TRBJ1-2, with D hard to call. The CDR3 contains 13 residues. Per germline, CDR1 MNHEY and CDR2 SVGAGI. Trimming pared 4 bases from V and 5 bases from J, leaving 11 bases between. The CDR3 is CASSFRHEYGYTF. The DNA of the CDR3 is TGTGCCAGCAGTTTCCGACACGAGTATGGCTACACCTTC.

Only a few counts were recorded for this clonotype. The gene calls are TRBV12-3 or TRBV12-4 and TRBJ2-1; D is unresolved. Between the trimmed V and J ends, which lost 3 bases and 12 bases, there was a span of 9 bases. This CDR3 is built from 11 residues. The CDR3 bases are TGTGCCAGCAGTTTCGGCGGTAGGCAGTTCTTC. It yields the protein CASSFGGRQFF.

The rearrangement links TRBV6-1 to TRBJ2-1; D possibly corresponds to TRBD1 (6 bases). V lost 6 bases and J lost 0, with 12 bases in between. The CDR3 runs 15 residues. Per germline, CDR1 MNHNS and CDR2 SASEGT. This CDR3 reads CASRTGTLSYNEQFF. CDR3 DNA: TGTGCCAGCAGAACCGGGACACTCTCCTACAATGAGCAGTTCTTC.

This CDR3 is CAIASAYEQYF. The CDR3, as DNA: TGTGCCATCGCTTCGGCCTACGAGCAGTACTTC. This sequence joins TRBV10-3 and TRBJ2-7; unclear D gene. V was shortened by 8 bases and J by 2 bases, with 7 bases between the two germline ends. Germline V gives CDR1 ENHRY, CDR2 SYGVKD. CDR3 length: 11 residues.

Note on this clonotype: The DNA is omitted, as the CDR3 cannot be located on it reliably, and the CDR3 follows TCRdb's listing. The CDR3 here is CSARDRFGNGETQYF. The chain combines TRBV20-1 with TRBJ2-5. The CDR3 is 15 amino acids long, termini counted. Per germline, CDR1 DFQATT and CDR2 SNEGSKA (reference sequence).

The chain couples TRBV4-3 to TRBJ2-5; the D call may be TRBD1 or TRBD2 (6 bases each). Trimming left V 4 bases short and J 0 bases short, with 9 bases between. Germline CDR1 is LGHNA and CDR2 is YSLEER. This CDR3 has 14 amino acids. This chain's CDR3 is CASSRGAYQETQYF. The CDR3 region has the DNA TGCGCCAGCAGCCGGGGGGCATACCAAGAGACCCAGTACTTC.

This clonotype was detected a few times. V and J are TRBV6-5 and TRBJ2-2; TRBD2 matches at 7 bases. The germline gives CDR1 MNHEY, CDR2 SVGAGI. The CDR3 consists of 17 residues. J was trimmed by 6 bases and V by 0 bases; bases with no gene match: 10. The CDR3 protein is CASSYSGTKSGAGELFF. CDR3 bases: TGTGCCAGCAGTTACTCCGGGACTAAAAGCGGGGCCGGGGAGCTGTTTTTT.

This clonotype was detected only a few times. The J gene is TRBJ1-1, the V gene TRBV5-1, with 11 nucleotides matching TRBD1. The germline gives CDR1 SGHRS, CDR2 YFSETQ. With 5 bases clipped from V and 0 bases from J, the junction kept 6 bases outside the gene matches. The CDR3 runs to 16 residues. The chain's CDR3 is CASRIGQGAMNTEAFF. Written as DNA, the CDR3 is TGCGCCAGCAGGATCGGACAGGGGGCCATGAACACTGAAGCTTTCTTT.

The CDR3 spells CASSPRTSGPTSYEQYF. The CDR3 region has the DNA TGTGCCAGCAGTCCTCGGACTAGCGGGCCGACTTCCTACGAGCAGTACTTC. V gene TRBV5-5 combines with J gene TRBJ2-7; 11 positions agree with TRBD2. Trimming cost V 5 bases and J 1 base; bases outside gene matches: 11. Germline V gene lookup returns CDR1 SGHKS and CDR2 YYEKEE (reference sequence). CDR3 length: 17 residues.

This chain's CDR3 is CAILNSSGSYAQYF. CDR3 bases: TGTGCCATCTTGAACTCCTCAGGGTCGTATGCGCAGTATTTT. The rearrangement links TRBV10-3 to TRBJ2-3, with D possibly matching TRBD1 (5 bases). Trimming removed 8 bases from V and 10 bases from J, with 22 bases in between. This CDR3 region has 14 residues. In germline, CDR1 is ENHRY, CDR2 SYGVKD.

The chain carries TRBV10-3 and TRBJ2-2; D is unresolved. Germline values: CDR1 ENHRY, CDR2 SYGVKD. Trimming removed 6 bases from V and 6 bases from J, with 11 bases in between. This CDR3 contains 13 residues. The CDR3 region has the DNA TGTGCCATCAGGGCCAGTCACCCCGGGGAGCTGTTTTTT. Translating gives CAIRASHPGELFF.

The chain couples TRBV29-1 to TRBJ1-2; D is uncertain. V dropped 3 bases and J dropped 8 bases, with 10 bases sitting between them. Per germline, CDR1 SQVTM and CDR2 ANQGSEA. This CDR3 region has 11 residues. CDR3 nucleotides: TGCAGCGTTGATCGACGGGGAGGCTACACCTTC. Protein: CSVDRRGGYTF.

This chain links TRBV29-1 with TRBJ1-2, with D hard to call. This CDR3 has 14 residues. V lost 7 bases and J 1 base, leaving 16 bases between the germline ends. CDR1 and CDR2 from the germline V gene are SQVTM and ANQGSEA. CDR3 in DNA: TGCAGCGCCAAGGCCGAAGGTTTTAACTATGGCTACACCTTC. This translates into CSAKAEGFNYGYTF.

The V call is TRBV20-1, the J call TRBJ1-2; the D is unclear. This CDR3 has 11 amino acids. Deletions cut 8 bases from V and 4 bases from J, with 11 bases between. The germline V gene has CDR1 DFQATT and CDR2 SNEGSKA (reference sequence). The CDR3 coding sequence is TGCAGTACAGCAGCCGGCTATGGCTACACCTTC. This translates into CSTAAGYGYTF.

In its sample, this clonotype was seen a few times. This chain uses TRBV5-1 with TRBJ2-6; D gene ambiguous. Germline values: CDR1 SGHRS, CDR2 YFSETQ. The CDR3 length is 14 residues. V was cut by 0 bases and J by 6 bases, with 7 bases left in between. The CDR3 here is CASSLDPQANVLTF. The CDR3 nucleotides are TGCGCCAGCAGCTTGGATCCCCAGGCCAACGTCCTGACTTTC.

This clonotype has a count of ten or more. The genes are TRBV7-2 and TRBJ2-1; D tentatively reads TRBD1 or TRBD2 (5 bases each). Germline loops: CDR1 SGHTA, CDR2 FQGNSA. The ends were cut back, 5 bases at V and 6 bases at J, with 11 bases in the middle. The CDR3 consists of 13 residues. The chain's CDR3 is CASSKGPTNEQFF. CDR3 nucleotide sequence: TGTGCCAGCAGCAAGGGACCCACCAATGAGCAGTTCTTC. The full variable domain, its missing parts supplied by reference TRBV7-2 and TRBJ2-1, is GAGVSQSPSNKVTEKGKDVELRCDPISGHTALYWYRQSLGQGLEFLIYFQGNSAPDKSGLPSDRFSAERTGGSVSTLTIQRTQQEDSAVYLCASSKGPTNEQFFGPGTRLTVL.

This clonotype was observed a handful of times. The chain is built from TRBV7-8 and TRBJ2-3; D is tentatively TRBD1 or TRBD2 (5 bases each). CDR3 length: 15 amino acids. The V end was cut by 3 bases, the J end by 9 bases, with 19 bases between. Germline V lookup: CDR1 SGHVS, CDR2 FQNEAQ. Written as DNA, the CDR3 is TGTGCCAGCAGCTTCGTCGGGACGGAGGTCCGGACGCAGTATTTT. Its translation is CASSFVGTEVRTQYF.

The chain carries TRBV10-2 and TRBJ1-5; 7 bases fit TRBD1. With V trimmed by 1 base and J by 3 bases, 6 bases remained unmatched. The germline V gene has CDR1 WSHSY and CDR2 SAAADI. The CDR3 totals 16 residues. The CDR3: CASSEWAGGFNQPQHF. CDR3 DNA: TGCGCCAGCAGTGAGTGGGCAGGGGGGTTCAATCAGCCCCAGCATTTT.

The rearrangement links TRBV5-5 to TRBJ2-7, with 9 bases fitting TRBD1. The V gene's germline CDR1 is SGHKS and CDR2 YYEKEE (reference sequence). This CDR3 has 17 residues. With V trimmed by 4 bases and J by 2 bases, 13 bases remained unmatched. The DNA for the CDR3 is TGTGCCAGCAGCCCCTGGCTCCGGGACAGGGTCCCCTACGAGCAGTACTTC. Its protein product is CASSPWLRDRVPYEQYF.

This clonotype occurred once. V is TRBV5-6 and J is TRBJ2-7; 11 nucleotides agree with TRBD2. Germline trimming cut 5 bases from V and 7 bases from J; bases unmatched to any gene: 8. The length of the CDR3 is 14 residues. From germline, CDR1 is SGHDT and CDR2 YYEEEE. CDR3 DNA: TGTGCCAGCAGGATTAGCGGGAGGGCCTGGGAGCAGTACTTC. Protein: CASRISGRAWEQYF.